This entry features one T cell receptor beta chain sequence. No cognate antigen has been identified for it. Per-base qualities were not stored, and no clone one base away is much larger. CDR1 and CDR2 are drawn from the germline V gene (reference sequence): GTSNPN, SVGIG. The CDR3 has 15 amino acids, counting the end cysteine and phenylalanine. Just the 45-base CDR3 DNA is kept, in frame starting at base 1. Trimming accounts for 4 bases at V and 6 bases at J, while the number of junction bases matched to no gene is 11. Using the deep immunoSEQ assay, multiplex PCR amplified TCR CDR3 regions from genomic DNA. Extracted genomic DNA from each cell subset was distributed evenly across all wells of several immunoSEQ 96-well plates, and each plate was treated as a replicate. For sorted subsets, 200 ng of genomic DNA, equivalent to roughly 33,000 T cell genomes, went into each replicate PCR. Purified libraries were quantified with a Qubit 3.0 fluorometer, sized on a Bioanalyzer 2100, and re-quantified with the KAPA Library Quantification kit. A separate single-read 150-cycle Illumina NextSeq 550 flow cell was used to sequence each immunoSEQ 96-well plate. The authors' analysis ran thus. The immunoSEQ output contained only junctional sequences without quality scores, so filtering could not match that applied to full-length reads. To assign V/J genes and CDR3, sequences were annotated using PyIR, a Python wrapper for IgBLAST v1.9, with IMGT germline references. Reads with weak V/J assignments (E-value above 1e-6), missing CDR3, stop codons, out-of-frame junctions, or ambiguous translated residues were removed. A V3J clonotype was defined by an identical inferred V gene, J gene, and CDR3 amino acid sequence. Percentage overlap between repertoires was calculated by dividing the number of shared unique clonotypes by the size of the smaller repertoire. Richness of each repertoire was evaluated using RTK rarefaction, the Chao1 estimator, and Recon v2.1 estimates of unobserved clonotypes. For all TCRbeta clonotypes obtained by the gDNA method from several donors, generation probabilities were computed with OLGA. TCRdb limited this immuneACCESS table to in-frame rearrangements with V and J called. A share of clones is missing; checked studies link under half to unresolved V genes, and the rest is unexplained. V and J calls and clone size are given by that table; D and trimming were obtained from the DNA. The sample yields over 2 million clones; 92% were counted once. Together, the top ten hold 0.3% to 0.4% of the sample.

The donors were healthy, HIV-negative adults who had no recently reported acute infections or vaccinations. Only Caucasian adults living in Nashville, Tennessee, USA were represented among the donors. CD4+ T cells were enriched by magnetic negative selection; naive cells were then positively selected on CD45RA, and the negative fraction formed the memory subset. After blood collection by leukapheresis, PBMCs were isolated using Ficoll-Histopaque density gradient centrifugation and then cryopreserved in the vapor phase of liquid nitrogen. Analytical flow cytometry was used to check the purity and quantity of every magnetically sorted T cell population. Each sorted fraction had its genomic DNA isolated and then quantified by UV absorbance on a Nanodrop 2000c. This entry belongs to a study of shared clonotypes between healthy human individuals (TCRdb year 2020). About the study as a whole: A few men and two women, aged 18 to 49 years, made up the cohort. For each donor, three plates each were used for CD4 naive and CD4 memory, two plates were used for CD8 naive, and one plate was used for CD8 memory. Blood TCR repertoires of about 5 healthy adults were deeply sequenced to estimate repertoire size and the extent of clonotype sharing between individuals. Different laboratories and diverse techniques were used to prepare libraries and sequence TCR repertoires, to increase sequencing depth and limit assay-specific biases. Each donor's leukapheresis produced roughly between roughly 0.94 and 9.5 billion PBMCs. Beyond this particular receptor, the publication reports: Sampling was restricted to blood, and TCR repertoires in tissues likely differ from the TCR repertoires found in blood. Rarefaction of sorted-subset datasets indicated incomplete sequencing despite the large sequencing depth. Naive subsets generally had larger estimated clonotype richness than memory subsets. Because the study included a small number of donors, the genetic and exposure-history diversity represented was limited. Across a few donors, about 5.2% of naive CD4, around 3.3% of naive CD8, around 2.5% of memory CD4, and roughly 0.4% of memory CD8 clonotypes were shared. Compared with non-shared clonotypes, clonotypes shared by all four sorted-subset donors had higher generation probabilities. Based on pairwise subsampling, the degree of clonotype sharing among donors was expected to be affected by sequencing depth.

The chain uses TRBV30 and TRBJ2-5; 10 central bases correspond to TRBD1. This clonotype was obtained from a man between 18 and 35 years old in good health. Some clones in this sample may be carry-over from other donors' samples. The sequencing input was naive CD4+ T cells from PBMCs. What the cell subset or site label conveys for this sample: CD45RA+ positively selected. Here the CDR3 is given as CAWNHTPGQGQTQYF. The base sequence is TGTGCCTGGAACCATACCCCGGGACAGGGGCAGACCCAGTACTTC.